The 12 T cell receptor beta chains presented below share a single source sample, sequenced in a study of T cells in localized non-small cell lung cancer. Repertoires were generated with immunoSEQ multiplex PCR, while TCRdb's copy carries only in-frame clones and drops some. The table records 20,000 to 25,000 clones, around 85% of them present only once. This specimen was peripheral blood, taken before any cancer treatment. The receptors were gathered from a man aged 35 to 69 with stage I lung adenocarcinoma.

The chain has TRBV4-2 and TRBJ2-6; 12 nucleotides align to TRBD1. The CDR3 consists of 17 residues. V was pared by 6 bases and J by 4 bases, with 7 bases of the junction left unmatched. Germline lookup yields CDR1 LGHNA and CDR2 YNFKEQ. The CDR3 bases are TGTGCCAGCAGTCCCCGGGACAGGGGGCTGGGGGCCAACGTCCTGACTTTC. Translation: CASSPRDRGLGANVLTF.

The rearrangement links TRBV6-5 to TRBJ2-5; D perhaps matches TRBD1 (6 bases). Germline CDR1 is MNHEY and CDR2 is SVGAGI. This CDR3 spans 14 amino acids. V was trimmed by 4 bases and J by 3 bases, leaving 12 bases between them. CDR3 nucleotides: TGTGCCAGCAGTTCCATTAAGGGGGAAGAGACCCAGTACTTC. It yields the protein CASSSIKGEETQYF.

This clone is classed as medium-sized. The chain has TRBV10-3 and TRBJ2-7, with TRBD1 matching over 11 bases. The V and J ends lost 6 bases and 3 bases, in that order; junction bases with no gene match: 4. The CDR3 loop spans 14 amino acids. Germline-derived CDR1 and CDR2 are ENHRY and SYGVKD. CDR3 region: CAIRWGQGGYEQYF. CDR3 bases: TGTGCCATCAGATGGGGACAGGGGGGCTACGAGCAGTACTTC.

J is TRBJ1-1 and V is TRBV6-4, with TRBD1 identical over 9 bases. The germline V gene has CDR1 MRHNA and CDR2 SNTAGT. CDR3 length equals 12 residues. With V trimmed by 2 bases and J by 10 bases, 2 bases remained unmatched. CDR3 region: CASSDRTGVAFF. The CDR3 coding sequence is TGTGCCAGCAGTGACAGGACAGGGGTAGCTTTCTTT.

The CDR3 DNA reads as TGTGCCAGCAGTGAAGCGCTTGGGACAGACCCTTTCTTT. Protein sequence: CASSEALGTDPFF. J is TRBJ1-1 and V is TRBV2; 7 bases fit TRBD1. CDR3 length equals 13 residues. Germline loops: CDR1 SNHLY, CDR2 FYNNEI. V lost 0 bases to trimming and J lost 12 bases; unmatched junction nucleotides: 7.

CDR3 coding DNA: TGCGCCAGCAGCAGGGGTGAGGGCGGAGGAACCGGGGAGCTGTTTTTT. This encodes CASSRGEGGGTGELFF. The chain has TRBV5-1 and TRBJ2-2, with D perhaps given as TRBD1 or TRBD2 (5 bases each). CDR1 and CDR2 from the germline V gene are SGHRS and YFSETQ. There are 16 residues in the CDR3. V was pared by 4 bases and J by 5 bases, with 18 bases between.

V and J are TRBV2 and TRBJ2-7, with 10 bases identical to TRBD1. There are 14 residues in the CDR3. Looked up from germline, CDR1 is SNHLY and CDR2 is FYNNEI. V dropped 5 bases and J dropped 2; count of bases not matched to a gene: 3. The CDR3 coding sequence is TGTGCCAGCAGTTGGACAGGGGGGACCTACGAGCAGTACTTC. This translates into CASSWTGGTYEQYF. Filled out from reference TRBV2 and TRBJ2-7, the complete variable domain reads EPEVTQTPSHQVTQMGQEVILRCVPISNHLYFYWYRQILGQKVEFLVSFYNNEISEKSEIFDDQFSVERPDGSNFTLKIRSTKLEDSAMYFCASSWTGGTYEQYFGPGTRLTVT.

The chain carries TRBV7-9 and TRBJ2-2; D call uncertain. Germline V gene sequence: CDR1 SEHNR, CDR2 FQNEAQ (reference sequence). Trimming took off 7 bases at V and 0 bases at J, with 9 bases between the two ends. The CDR3 has 14 residues. CDR3 residues: CASIGRTNTGELFF. In nucleotides, the CDR3 is TGTGCCAGCATCGGCAGAACGAACACCGGGGAGCTGTTTTTT.

The gene calls are TRBV5-8 and TRBJ2-7, with TRBD2 as a possible D gene (6 bases). Germline-derived CDR1 and CDR2 are SGHTS and YDEGEE. This CDR3 has 15 residues. V was shortened by 0 bases and J by 3 bases, with 13 bases between the two germline ends. CDR3 residues: CASSLVGGSGYEQYF. CDR3 sequence (DNA): TGTGCCAGCAGCTTGGTGGGGGGATCGGGCTACGAGCAGTACTTC.

The chain has TRBV6-4 and TRBJ2-1; the D gene is possibly TRBD2 (7 bases). CDR1 MRHNA and CDR2 SNTAGT come from the germline V gene. CDR3 size: 14 residues. Trimming removed 5 bases at V and 8 bases at J, with 16 bases between. The CDR3 protein is CASSSVGGQDEQFF. Here the CDR3 DNA reads TGTGCCAGCAGTTCAGTGGGGGGGCAGGATGAGCAGTTCTTC.

This chain links TRBV4-2 with TRBJ1-6; D gene ambiguous. Trimming pared 4 bases from V and 13 bases from J, leaving 32 bases between. This CDR3 has 19 amino acids. The germline V gene has CDR1 LGHNA and CDR2 YNFKEQ. CDR3 in DNA: TGTGCCAGCAGCCCTCCCTCTGGTGGGTCCGAGGCGGGAGGAGGGCCCCTCCACTTT. Its protein product is CASSPPSGGSEAGGGPLHF.

The chain employs TRBV29-1 and TRBJ2-6; a weak D match, TRBD1 (6 bases). The V end lost 7 bases, the J end lost 4 bases, and 11 bases lay between the germline ends. The CDR3 has 13 residues. Germline V gene data show CDR1 as SQVTM and CDR2 as ANQGSEA. CDR3 region: CSATGSGANVLTF. The CDR3 region has the DNA TGCAGCGCCACAGGGTCCGGGGCCAACGTCCTGACTTTC. Complete variable domain (other parts from reference TRBV29-1 and TRBJ2-6): SAVISQKPSRDICQRGTSLTIQCQVDSQVTMMFWYRQQPGQSLTLIATANQGSEATYESGFVIDKFPISRPNLTFSTLTVSNMSPEDSSIYLCSATGSGANVLTFGAGSRLTVL.